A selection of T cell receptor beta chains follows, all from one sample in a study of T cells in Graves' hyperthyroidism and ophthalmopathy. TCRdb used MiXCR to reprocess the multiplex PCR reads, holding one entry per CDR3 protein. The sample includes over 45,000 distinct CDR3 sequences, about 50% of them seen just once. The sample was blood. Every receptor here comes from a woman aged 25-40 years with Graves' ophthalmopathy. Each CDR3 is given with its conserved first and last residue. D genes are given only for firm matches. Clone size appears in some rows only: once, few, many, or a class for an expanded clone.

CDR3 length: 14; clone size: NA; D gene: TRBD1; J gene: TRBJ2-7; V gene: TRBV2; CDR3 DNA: TGTGCCAGCAGTGGGGGACAGGGAAACGGCGAGCAGTACTTC; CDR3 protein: CASSGGQGNGEQYF
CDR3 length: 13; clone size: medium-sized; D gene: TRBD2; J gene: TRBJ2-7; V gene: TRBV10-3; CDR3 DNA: TGTGCCACACTAGGGACTACCTTTGGGGAGCAGTACTTC; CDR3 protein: CATLGTTFGEQYF
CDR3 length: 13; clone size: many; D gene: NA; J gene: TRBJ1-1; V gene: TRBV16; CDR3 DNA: TGTGCCAGCAGCCAGACGGCGAACGGTGAAGCTTTCTTT; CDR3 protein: CASSQTANGEAFF
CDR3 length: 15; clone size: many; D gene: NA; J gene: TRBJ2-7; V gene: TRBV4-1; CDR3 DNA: TGCGCCAGCAGCCAAGATCTAGCCAGCTCCTACGAGCAGTACTTC; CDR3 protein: CASSQDLASSYEQYF
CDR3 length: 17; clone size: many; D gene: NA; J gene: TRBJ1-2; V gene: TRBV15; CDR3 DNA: TGTGCCACCAGCAGAGGGGGGGCGACTCCGGCTAACTATGGCTACACCTTC; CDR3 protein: CATSRGGATPANYGYTF
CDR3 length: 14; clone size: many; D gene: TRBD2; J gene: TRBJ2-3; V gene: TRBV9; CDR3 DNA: TGTGCCAGCAGCGTAGTCCCGGGGGAGGGTACGCAGTATTTT; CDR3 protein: CASSVVPGEGTQYF
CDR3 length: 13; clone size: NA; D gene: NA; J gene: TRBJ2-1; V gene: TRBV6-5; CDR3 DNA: TGTGCCAGCAGTCCCGGGACAAACAATGAGCAGTTCTTC; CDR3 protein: CASSPGTNNEQFF
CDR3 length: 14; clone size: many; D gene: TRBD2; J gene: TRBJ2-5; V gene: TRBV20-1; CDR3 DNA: TGCACCACGCTAGCGGGAGTCTCCCAAGAGACCCAGTACTTC; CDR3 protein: CTTLAGVSQETQYF
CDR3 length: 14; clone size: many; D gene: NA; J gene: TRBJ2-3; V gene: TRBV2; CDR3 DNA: TGTGCCCGAACCAGGAGCGGATACACAGATACGCAGTATTTT; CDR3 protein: CARTRSGYTDTQYF
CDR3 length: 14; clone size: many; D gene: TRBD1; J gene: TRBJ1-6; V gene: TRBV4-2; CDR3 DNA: TGTGCCAGCAGCCCCGACAGGGTTGCGACACCCCTCCACTTT; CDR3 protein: CASSPDRVATPLHF
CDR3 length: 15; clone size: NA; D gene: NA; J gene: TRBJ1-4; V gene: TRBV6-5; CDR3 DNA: TGTGCCAGCTGTTACTCGACAAGAGGGGATGAAAAACTGTTTTTT; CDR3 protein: CASCYSTRGDEKLFF
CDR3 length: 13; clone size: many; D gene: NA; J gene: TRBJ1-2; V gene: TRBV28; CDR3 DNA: TGTGCCAGCAGTCCCAGGGGATACTATGGCTACACCTTC; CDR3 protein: CASSPRGYYGYTF
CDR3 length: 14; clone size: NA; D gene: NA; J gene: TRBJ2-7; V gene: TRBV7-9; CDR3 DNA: TGTGCCAGCAGCTTAGTACAGGCCGGAAGCGAGCAGTACTTC; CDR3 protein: CASSLVQAGSEQYF
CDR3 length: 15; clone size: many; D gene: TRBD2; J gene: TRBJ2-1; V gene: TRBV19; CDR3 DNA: TGTGCCAGTAGTACCGTAGCGGGAGGGGGTGTTGAGCAGTTCTTC; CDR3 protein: CASSTVAGGGVEQFF
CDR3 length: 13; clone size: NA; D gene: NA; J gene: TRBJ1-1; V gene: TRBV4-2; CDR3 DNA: TGTGCCAGCAGCCAAGGCAGGAACACTGAAGCTTTCTTT; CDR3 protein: CASSQGRNTEAFF
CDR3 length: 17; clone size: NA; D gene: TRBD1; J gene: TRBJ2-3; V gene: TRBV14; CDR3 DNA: TGTGCCAGCAGCCCTCTCTCCGGGGACAGGGGGACAGATACGCAGTATTTT; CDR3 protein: CASSPLSGDRGTDTQYF
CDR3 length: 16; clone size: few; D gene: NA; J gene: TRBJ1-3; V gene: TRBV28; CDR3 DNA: TGTGCCAGCAGAATAACAGGAAGCCCCTCTGGAAACACCATATATTTT; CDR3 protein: CASRITGSPSGNTIYF
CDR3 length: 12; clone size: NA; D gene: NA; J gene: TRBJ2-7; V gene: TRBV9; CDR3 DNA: TGTGCCAGCAGCGTAGGGGACCCCGAGCAGTACTTC; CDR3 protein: CASSVGDPEQYF
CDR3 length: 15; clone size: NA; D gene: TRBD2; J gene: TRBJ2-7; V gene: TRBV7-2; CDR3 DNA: TGTGCCAGCAGCACCCGTAGCGGGGGGACTTACGAGCAGTACTTC; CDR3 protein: CASSTRSGGTYEQYF
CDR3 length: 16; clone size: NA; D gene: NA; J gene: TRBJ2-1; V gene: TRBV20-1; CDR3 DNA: TGCAGTGCTAGCGGGAGAAGGGGAAGCACCTACAATGAGCAGCTCTTC; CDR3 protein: CSASGRRGSTYNEQLF
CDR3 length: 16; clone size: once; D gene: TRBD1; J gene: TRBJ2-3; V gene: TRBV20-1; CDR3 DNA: TGCAGTGCTGCGCATAGCGGGGACAGGGGCTCAGATACGCAGTATTTT; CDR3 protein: CSAAHSGDRGSDTQYF
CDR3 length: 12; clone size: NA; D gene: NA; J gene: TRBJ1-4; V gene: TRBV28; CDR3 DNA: TGTGCCAGCAGCCCAGGGCGGGAAAAACTGTTTTTT; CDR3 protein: CASSPGREKLFF
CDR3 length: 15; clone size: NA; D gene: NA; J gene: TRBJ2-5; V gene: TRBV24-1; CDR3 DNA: TGTGCCACCAGTGCCGGATCGAGCGGGCAAGAGACCCAGTACTTC; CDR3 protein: CATSAGSSGQETQYF